The 27 T cell receptor beta chains reported below all come from one sample, sequenced in a study of blood T cell repertoires in COVID-19. The method was immunoSEQ multiplex PCR; TCRdb's version includes in-frame clones alone and lacks a portion of them. The sample lists about 130,000 clones; approximately 83% were seen once. Sequences were obtained from peripheral blood. The receptors shown here come from a woman aged 50 to 60 who had recovered from COVID-19.

The chain carries TRBV9 and TRBJ2-2; TRBD2 aligns across 9 bases. CDR1 is SGDLS and CDR2 is YYNGEE in the germline V gene. The length of the CDR3 is 15 residues. The ends lost 4 bases at V and 5 bases at J; junction bases unmatched: 6. The CDR3 coding sequence is TGTGCCAGCAGCATTAGCGGGAGTTATACCGGGGAGCTGTTTTTT. Its translation: CASSISGSYTGELFF.

The gene calls are TRBV5-1 and TRBJ2-7, with a weak D call TRBD1 (6 bases). V lost 0 bases and J 1 base, leaving 11 bases between the germline ends. Per germline, CDR1 SGHRS and CDR2 YFSETQ. The CDR3 has 15 amino acids. DNA for the CDR3: TGCGCCAGCAGCTTGGGGGGACATGATTCCTACGAGCAGTACTTC. As protein: CASSLGGHDSYEQYF.

The chain has TRBV7-3 and TRBJ1-1, with D unresolved. Trimming took off 5 bases at V and 0 bases at J, with 10 bases between the two ends. The CDR3 runs 14 residues. Looked up from germline, CDR1 is SGHTA and CDR2 is FQGTGA. As DNA, the CDR3 is TGTGCCAGCAGCCCCGGAGGGATGAACACTGAAGCTTTCTTT. Translation gives CASSPGGMNTEAFF.

The chain is built from TRBV4-1 and TRBJ1-5; D unclear. This CDR3 has 15 residues. The ends were cut back, 3 bases at V and 2 bases at J, with 11 bases in the middle. Per the germline V gene, CDR1 is MGHRA and CDR2 is YSYEKL. This chain's CDR3 is CASSHDSVGNQPQHF. The DNA for the CDR3 is TGCGCCAGCAGCCATGACTCGGTAGGCAATCAGCCCCAGCATTTT.

The chain joins TRBV19 to TRBJ2-3, with D possibly matching TRBD1 (6 bases). The CDR3 runs 12 residues. Germline V CDR1 and CDR2: LNHDA, SQIVND (reference sequence). V was cut by 4 bases and J by 9 bases, with 11 bases left in between. Written as DNA, the CDR3 is TGTGCCAGTAGTACACAGGGACGAACGCAGTATTTT. It translates to CASSTQGRTQYF.

This clone has just one count. The genes are TRBV30 and TRBJ1-3; no reliable D call. CDR3 length: 13 residues. V lost 4 bases and J lost 0, with 7 bases in between. The V gene's germline CDR1 is GTSNPN and CDR2 SVGIG (reference sequence). The CDR3 is CAWTRISGNTIYF. The CDR3 DNA follows: TGTGCCTGGACGAGGATCTCTGGAAACACCATATATTTT. The variable domain in full, with the rest retrieved from reference TRBV30 and TRBJ1-3, is SQTIHQWPATLVQPVGSPLSLECTVEGTSNPNLYWYRQAAGRGLQLLFYSVGIGQISSEVPQNLSASRPQDRQFILSSKKLLLSDSGFYLCAWTRISGNTIYFGEGSWLTVV.

V gene TRBV5-1 combines with J gene TRBJ1-5; the D is unclear. Trimming removed 0 bases at V and 0 bases at J, with 7 bases between. Germline assignment: CDR1 SGHRS and CDR2 YFSETQ. The CDR3 length is 15 residues. The CDR3 DNA sequence: TGCGCCAGCAGCTTGGGAGGCCATAGCAATCAGCCCCAGCATTTT. Translating it yields CASSLGGHSNQPQHF.

The chain combines TRBV4-1 with TRBJ1-4; D ambiguous. This CDR3 is 15 amino acids long. Trimming removed 0 bases from V and 8 bases from J, with 13 bases in between. From germline, CDR1 is MGHRA and CDR2 YSYEKL. CDR3 in amino acids: CASSQDSLALEKLFF. The DNA for the CDR3 is TGCGCCAGCAGCCAAGATTCCCTGGCATTGGAAAAACTGTTTTTT.

This chain links TRBV18 with TRBJ2-5; TRBD2 matches 14 bases. CDR3 size: 17 residues. With V trimmed by 3 bases and J by 2 bases, 5 bases remained unmatched. Germline CDR1 and CDR2: KGHSH and LQKENI. CDR3 loop: CASSPRLAGGYQETQYF. CDR3 DNA sequence: TGTGCCAGCTCACCCAGACTAGCGGGAGGGTATCAAGAGACCCAGTACTTC.

V usage is TRBV10-1 and J usage is TRBJ2-1; TRBD2 might be the D (6 bases). V was shortened by 8 bases and J by 5 bases, with 10 bases between the two germline ends. Germline V gives CDR1 WNHNN, CDR2 SYGVQD (reference sequence). The CDR3 loop spans 12 amino acids. The chain's CDR3 is CASGGLDNEQFF. The CDR3 nucleotides are TGCGCCAGCGGGGGACTGGACAATGAGCAGTTCTTC.

This chain joins TRBV5-4 and TRBJ2-3; TRBD2 matches 10 bases. Germline trimming cut 2 bases from V and 2 bases from J; bases unmatched to any gene: 2. The germline CDR1 and CDR2 sequences are SGHNT and YYREEE (reference sequence). The CDR3 totals 15 residues. The CDR3 region is CASSLAGGFTDTQYF. CDR3 DNA: TGTGCCAGCAGCTTAGCGGGAGGGTTCACAGATACGCAGTATTTT.

This clone was seen a single time. The chain combines TRBV7-7 with TRBJ2-2; TRBD1 matches 7 bases. V shed 5 bases, J shed 5 bases, and the junction held 8 bases outside the gene matches. CDR1 SSHAT and CDR2 FNYEAQ come from the germline V gene (reference sequence). The CDR3 consists of 15 residues. CDR3 sequence reads: CASSENRGGTGELFF. The CDR3, as DNA: TGTGCCAGCAGCGAAAACAGGGGTGGAACCGGGGAGCTGTTTTTT.

The chain is built from TRBV14 and TRBJ2-5, with no clear D. The CDR3 is made up of 15 amino acids. Germline CDR1 and CDR2: SGHDN and FVKESK. The V end was cut by 3 bases, the J end by 4 bases, with 15 bases between. CDR3 in DNA: TGTGCCAGCAGCCACCTCGGAGAAAGGATAGAGACCCAGTACTTC. This codes for CASSHLGERIETQYF.

The chain has TRBV20-1 and TRBJ1-2, with no clear D. Germline assignment: CDR1 DFQATT and CDR2 SNEGSKA (reference sequence). Trimming removed 4 bases from V and 3 bases from J, with 6 bases in between. The CDR3 consists of 11 residues. The CDR3 DNA reads as TGCAGTGCTATGACTGACTATGGCTACACCTTC. Protein: CSAMTDYGYTF.

V gene TRBV2 combines with J gene TRBJ2-3; 9 bases are shared with TRBD1. CDR3 length equals 14 residues. V shed 3 bases and J 4 bases; nucleotides not matched to a gene: 2. Germline CDR1 and CDR2: SNHLY and FYNNEI. CDR3 DNA sequence: TGTGCCAGCAGTGAGGACAGGGGAGCAGATACGCAGTATTTT. This gives the protein CASSEDRGADTQYF.

J is TRBJ1-3 and V is TRBV7-2, with 7 bases aligning to TRBD1. With V trimmed by 5 bases and J by 2 bases, 3 bases remained unmatched. The length of the CDR3 is 14 residues. Germline V CDR1 and CDR2: SGHTA, FQGNSA. The chain's CDR3 is CASSPGQPGNTIYF. CDR3 bases: TGTGCCAGCAGCCCGGGACAGCCTGGAAACACCATATATTTT. The full variable domain, with the rest looked up from reference TRBV7-2 and TRBJ1-3, is GAGVSQSPSNKVTEKGKDVELRCDPISGHTALYWYRQSLGQGLEFLIYFQGNSAPDKSGLPSDRFSAERTGGSVSTLTIQRTQQEDSAVYLCASSPGQPGNTIYFGEGSWLTVV.

This clone was seen only once. CDR3 in DNA: TGTGCCAGTAGTATCAGGTTTGAAGATACGCAGTATTTT. Its protein product is CASSIRFEDTQYF. The J gene is TRBJ2-3, the V gene TRBV19; the D is unclear. Germline loops: CDR1 LNHDA, CDR2 SQIVND (reference sequence). The CDR3 contains 13 residues. With 3 bases removed from V and 5 bases from J, the gap between germline ends came to 9 bases.

The V and J genes are TRBV12-5 and TRBJ2-5, with TRBD2 identical over 12 bases. The CDR3 extends over 18 amino acids. V lost 0 bases, J lost 10 bases, and 15 bases stayed unmatched. The V gene's germline CDR1 is LGHNT and CDR2 FRNRAP. The CDR3 coding sequence is TGTGCTAGTGGTTTGGTACCCGATGGACTAGCGGGGTCCCGTTACCAGTACTTC. Translating it yields CASGLVPDGLAGSRYQYF.

The CDR3 protein is CARVRPREIYNEQFF. CDR3 in DNA: TGTGCCAGGGTACGGCCCCGGGAGATATACAATGAGCAGTTCTTC. The chain joins TRBV3-1 (or the pseudogene TRBV3-2) to TRBJ2-1; D possibly corresponds to TRBD2 (6 bases). The CDR3 runs to 15 residues. Germline CDR1 reads LGHDT; CDR2 reads YNNKEL (reference sequence). Trimming shortened V by 9 bases and J by 4 bases, and 19 bases separated the two germline ends.

The V gene is TRBV18, the J gene TRBJ2-2, with D maybe TRBD1 (6 bases). The germline V gene encodes CDR1 KGHSH and CDR2 LQKENI. The CDR3 is 16 amino acids. V was pared by 3 bases and J by 0 bases, with 11 bases between. CDR3 loop: CASSPQGQTNTGELFF. Written as DNA, the CDR3 is TGTGCCAGCTCACCGCAGGGACAAACGAACACCGGGGAGCTGTTTTTT.

This chain connects TRBV30 to TRBJ1-3; 7 bases line up with TRBD1. Germline V gene sequence: CDR1 GTSNPN, CDR2 SVGIG (reference sequence). This CDR3 region has 14 residues. The J segment lost 0 bases and the V segment lost 4 bases, leaving 3 bases of the junction unmatched. In nucleotides, the CDR3 is TGTGCCTGGACCCAGGGGGGCTCTGGAAACACCATATATTTT. Translation: CAWTQGGSGNTIYF.

This sequence joins TRBV7-2 and TRBJ2-7; TRBD1 matches at 10 bases. Per the germline V gene, CDR1 is SGHTA and CDR2 is FQGNSA. The J segment lost 6 bases and the V segment lost 5 bases, leaving 10 bases of the junction unmatched. CDR3 length: 15 amino acids. The DNA for the CDR3 is TGTGCCAGCAGCCCCGGAGGGACAGGGGAGGTCGAGCAGTACTTC. Translation: CASSPGGTGEVEQYF. Based on the CDR3 plus reference TRBV7-2 and TRBJ2-7, the full variable domain is GAGVSQSPSNKVTEKGKDVELRCDPISGHTALYWYRQSLGQGLEFLIYFQGNSAPDKSGLPSDRFSAERTGGSVSTLTIQRTQQEDSAVYLCASSPGGTGEVEQYFGPGTRLTVT.

CDR3 region: CASSIVLARYSYNEQFF. CDR3 nucleotide sequence: TGTGCCAGTAGTATAGTCCTAGCACGGTACTCCTACAATGAGCAGTTCTTC. The gene calls are TRBV19 and TRBJ2-1, with D possibly being TRBD2 (5 bases). CDR3 length: 17 residues. Germline V lookup: CDR1 LNHDA, CDR2 SQIVND (reference sequence). V lost 1 base and J 0 bases, leaving 13 bases between the germline ends.

CDR3: CASSISLVYNEQFF. As DNA, the CDR3 is TGTGCCAGCAGCATCAGTCTAGTTTACAATGAGCAGTTCTTC. The V gene is TRBV7-2, the J gene TRBJ2-1; D ambiguous. V gave up 5 bases and J gave up 4 bases, with 12 bases separating them. Germline V CDR1 and CDR2: SGHTA, FQGNSA. The CDR3 contains 14 residues.

The CDR3 nucleotides are TGTGCCACCAGTGATCGCGCCGGGACTCCAGGGCACAATGAGCAGTTCTTC. Protein sequence: CATSDRAGTPGHNEQFF. V and J are TRBV24-1 and TRBJ2-1, with a possible D match to TRBD2 (6 bases). V shed 3 bases and J shed 5 bases, with 19 bases lying between them. CDR1 is KGHDR, CDR2 SFDVKD, per germline. The length of the CDR3 is 17 residues.

The chain links TRBV29-1 to TRBJ2-7; 11 bases are a match to TRBD2. In germline, CDR1 is SQVTM, CDR2 ANQGSEA. Trimming at V came to 3 bases and at J to 4 bases, leaving 5 bases not matched to a gene. This CDR3 is 14 amino acids long. The chain's CDR3 is CSVDRLAGGYEQYF. As DNA, the CDR3 is TGCAGCGTTGATAGGCTAGCGGGAGGTTACGAGCAGTACTTC.

The rearrangement links TRBV11-2 to TRBJ2-3, with D possibly matching TRBD2 (6 bases). CDR3 length equals 15 residues. Germline CDR1 reads SGHAT; CDR2 reads FQNNGV. Between the trimmed V and J ends, which lost 5 bases and 2 bases, there was a span of 14 bases. Here the CDR3 reads CASSPLRGTTDTQYF. DNA for the CDR3: TGTGCCAGCAGCCCATTACGGGGGACCACAGATACGCAGTATTTT.